Presented here are 14 T cell receptor beta chains from one specimen sequenced in a study. TCRdb called the 5' RACE reads again in MiXCR, with one record for every CDR3 protein. The sample lists 35,000 to 50,000 distinct CDR3 sequences, roughly 29% seen once, with 3.5% to 4.5% in the top ten. The sample taken for sequencing was memory CD4+ T cells sorted from a lymph node. Regarding subset: memory CD4+ T cells, CD4+CD45RO+CD25-. Source of these receptors: a female donor with breast cancer.

The J gene is TRBJ1-1, the V gene TRBV28; the D gene is possibly TRBD1 (5 bases). Per the germline V gene, CDR1 is MDHEN and CDR2 is SYDVKM. CDR3 length equals 15 residues. Trimming took 3 bases from V and 6 from J, leaving 17 bases between them. The chain's CDR3 is CASSLALGRGAEAFF. The CDR3 DNA reads as TGTGCCAGCAGTTTGGCCCTGGGACGCGGGGCTGAAGCTTTCTTT.

The chain has TRBV15 and TRBJ2-5; the D gene is possibly TRBD1 (5 bases). The CDR3 runs to 14 residues. Germline V gene data show CDR1 as LNHNV and CDR2 as YYDKDF (reference sequence). Trimming stripped 0 bases from V and 5 bases from J, with 10 bases between. The CDR3 region is CATSRDPRVETQYF. In DNA form, the CDR3 reads TGTGCCACCAGCAGAGATCCCAGGGTGGAGACCCAGTACTTC.

V and J are TRBV28 and TRBJ2-7, with D possibly called TRBD1 or TRBD2 (5 bases each). The ends were cut back, 2 bases at V and 7 bases at J, with 18 bases in the middle. The germline gives CDR1 MDHEN, CDR2 SYDVKM. The CDR3 runs to 15 residues. The CDR3 DNA sequence: TGTGCCAGCAGTTTACCCGGGACCGCTTTTTCGGAGCAGTACTTC. It is translated as CASSLPGTAFSEQYF.

Of note for this clonotype: Because the CDR3 is missing its conserved closing phenylalanine or tryptophan, this is likely a read error. The V gene is TRBV27, the J gene TRBJ1-1; TRBD1 matches 7 bases. Trimming took 0 bases from V and 3 from J; bases not matched to a gene: 10. The CDR3 extends over 17 amino acids. From germline, CDR1 is MNHEY and CDR2 SMNVEV (reference sequence). The CDR3 is CASSLSHPGTAYTEAFL. The CDR3 coding sequence is TGTGCCAGCAGTTTATCTCATCCGGGGACAGCCTACACTGAAGCTTTCCTT.

Only a few counts were recorded for this clonotype. The chain links TRBV10-3 to TRBJ2-2, with D possibly matching TRBD1 (6 bases). Trimming cost V 2 bases and J 5 bases, with 15 bases left between them. Looked up from germline, CDR1 is ENHRY and CDR2 is SYGVKD. CDR3 length: 16 residues. The CDR3 spells CAISERGGRGTGELFF. CDR3 sequence (DNA): TGTGCCATCAGTGAGCGAGGGGGAAGAGGAACCGGGGAGCTGTTTTTT.

The CDR3 DNA sequence: TGCAGTGCTACAGGCGGACCTAGCACAGATACGCAGTATTTT. As protein: CSATGGPSTDTQYF. The chain has TRBV20-1 and TRBJ2-3; D gene ambiguous. Germline V gene lookup returns CDR1 DFQATT and CDR2 SNEGSKA (reference sequence). The CDR3 covers 14 residues. V was pared by 4 bases and J by 0 bases, with 11 bases between.

The chain uses TRBV7-9 and TRBJ2-7; possible D gene TRBD2, 5 bases. This CDR3 has 13 residues. Germline V CDR1 and CDR2: SEHNR, FQNEAQ (reference sequence). Trimming cost V 7 bases and J 6 bases, with 16 bases left between them. This CDR3 reads CASTTRQGGEQYF. CDR3 nucleotide sequence: TGTGCCAGCACCACTCGTCAAGGAGGCGAGCAGTACTTC.

The chain combines TRBV25-1 with TRBJ2-7, with D possibly being TRBD1 (6 bases). This CDR3 has 16 amino acids. Trimming removed 2 bases from V and 4 bases from J, with 18 bases in between. The germline CDR1 and CDR2 sequences are MGHDK and SYGVNS. The DNA for the CDR3 is TGTGCCAGCAGTGAACGAAGGGGGTTGGACGGGTACGAGCAGTACTTC. Translating gives CASSERRGLDGYEQYF.

A few counts support this clonotype. As DNA, the CDR3 is TGCGCCAGCAGCTTGGGGGCAGGGGAGGACTACGAGCAGTACTTC. Translated, it gives CASSLGAGEDYEQYF. The J gene is TRBJ2-7, the V gene TRBV5-1; D assignment may be TRBD1 or TRBD2 (6 bases each). V was trimmed by 0 bases and J by 3 bases, leaving 13 bases between them. The V gene's germline CDR1 is SGHRS and CDR2 YFSETQ. The CDR3 totals 15 residues.

This clonotype occurred a few times. For the CDR3, the DNA is TGTGCCATCAGGGGGGACAGCTCTGGAAACACCATATATTTT. This gives the protein CAIRGDSSGNTIYF. The genes are TRBV10-3 and TRBJ1-3, with 7 bases fitting TRBD1. V dropped 6 bases and J dropped 0; count of bases not matched to a gene: 2. Germline CDR1 and CDR2: ENHRY and SYGVKD. The CDR3 extends over 14 amino acids.

This clonotype appeared a few times. The V call is TRBV5-1, the J call TRBJ2-1; D not certain. The germline V gene has CDR1 SGHRS and CDR2 YFSETQ. The CDR3 is 15 amino acids. The V end was cut by 0 bases, the J end by 2 bases, with 9 bases between. Here the CDR3 DNA reads TGCGCCAGCAGCTTGGAAGGTAGGACCTACAATGAGCAGTTCTTC. It is translated as CASSLEGRTYNEQFF.

This clonotype was seen more than once but under ten times. The chain recombines TRBV9 with TRBJ2-7; D is perhaps TRBD2 (6 bases). V was clipped by 4 bases and J by 2 bases, with 10 bases between them. This CDR3 is built from 13 residues. The germline CDR1 and CDR2 sequences are SGDLS and YYNGEE. CDR3 coding DNA: TGTGCCAGCAGCTTTGGGGGGACCTACGAGCAGTACTTC. It codes for CASSFGGTYEQYF.

The chain uses TRBV27 and TRBJ2-7; TRBD1 might be the D (5 bases). CDR1 and CDR2 (germline): MNHEY, SMNVEV (reference sequence). V lost 4 bases, J lost 4 bases, and 11 bases lay in between. The CDR3 runs 13 residues. This CDR3 is CASSYDSSYEQYF. The CDR3 DNA is TGTGCCAGCAGTTATGACAGTTCTTACGAGCAGTACTTC.

This clonotype was seen a handful of times. The chain has TRBV27 and TRBJ1-2, with D possibly matching TRBD1 (5 bases). Deletions cut 1 base from V and 7 bases from J, with 16 bases between. The CDR3 extends over 15 amino acids. The germline gives CDR1 MNHEY, CDR2 SMNVEV (reference sequence). The CDR3 coding sequence is TGTGCCAGCAGTTTATATCAGGGAGGGTTGGGTGGCTACACCTTC. Its translation is CASSLYQGGLGGYTF.